This record looks at one T cell receptor (beta chain) sequence and its context. Its specificity is not known. V shed 5 bases and J 7 bases; nucleotides not matched to a gene: 6. The V gene's germline CDR1 is ENHRY and CDR2 SYGVKD. The CDR3 sequence is 16 residues long. The entry originates in a study of T cell repertoires in cytomegalovirus infection. Study background: CMV infection together with matching HLA type was indicated by public TCR beta signatures. Study-wide results and caveats: In two of eight donors, the top clonotype was HLA-C-restricted CMV-specific. Summed public TCR beta family frequency identified CMV carriers bearing the relevant HLA.

TCRdb used MiXCR to reprocess the reads, holding one entry per CDR3 protein. The repertoire includes a few hundred thousand distinct CDR3 sequences, more than 30% of them detected once, and about a sixth sits in the top ten. Sequencing used cultured PBMCs, obtained from culture after CMV antigen stimulation. The TCR was taken from a human donor in good health (CMV status not recorded). Some clones in this sample may be carry-over from other donors' samples. The chain links TRBV10-3 to TRBJ2-1; 15 nucleotides agree with TRBD2. The CDR3: CAISNTGTSGGNEQFF. In DNA form, the CDR3 reads TGTGCCATCAGTAACACCGGGACTAGCGGGGGGAATGAGCAGTTCTTC.